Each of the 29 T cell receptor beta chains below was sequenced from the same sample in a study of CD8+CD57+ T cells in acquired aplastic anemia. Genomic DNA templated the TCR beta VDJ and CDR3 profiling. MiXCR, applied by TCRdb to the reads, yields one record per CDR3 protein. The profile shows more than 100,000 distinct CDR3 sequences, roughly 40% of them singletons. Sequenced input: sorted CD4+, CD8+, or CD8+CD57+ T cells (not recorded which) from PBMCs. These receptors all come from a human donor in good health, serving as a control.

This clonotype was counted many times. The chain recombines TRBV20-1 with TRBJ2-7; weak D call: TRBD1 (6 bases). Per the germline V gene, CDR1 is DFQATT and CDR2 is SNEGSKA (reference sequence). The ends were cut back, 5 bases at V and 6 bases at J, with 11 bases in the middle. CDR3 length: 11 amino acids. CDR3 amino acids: CSAVTGREQYF. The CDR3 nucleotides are TGCAGTGCTGTCACAGGGCGCGAGCAGTACTTC.

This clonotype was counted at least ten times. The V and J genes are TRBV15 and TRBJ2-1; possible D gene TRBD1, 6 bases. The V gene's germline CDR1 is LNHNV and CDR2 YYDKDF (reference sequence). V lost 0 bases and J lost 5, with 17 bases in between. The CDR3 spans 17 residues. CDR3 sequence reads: CATSRDNLAGVNNEQFF. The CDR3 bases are TGTGCCACCAGCAGAGATAATTTGGCAGGGGTCAACAATGAGCAGTTCTTC.

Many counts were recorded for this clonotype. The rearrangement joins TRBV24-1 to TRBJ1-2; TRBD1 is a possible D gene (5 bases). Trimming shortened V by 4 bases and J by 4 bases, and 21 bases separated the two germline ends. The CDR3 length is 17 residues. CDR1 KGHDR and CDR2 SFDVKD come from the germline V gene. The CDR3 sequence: CATSDSRRGVRSYGYTF. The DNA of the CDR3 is TGTGCCACCAGTGACTCACGTCGGGGGGTGCGGAGCTATGGCTACACCTTC.

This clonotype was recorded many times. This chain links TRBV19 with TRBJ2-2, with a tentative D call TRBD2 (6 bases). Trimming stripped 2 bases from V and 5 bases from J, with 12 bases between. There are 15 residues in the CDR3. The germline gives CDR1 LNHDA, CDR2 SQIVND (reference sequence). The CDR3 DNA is TGTGCCAGTAGTATACAGGAGGGAGTTACCGGGGAGCTGTTTTTT. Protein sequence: CASSIQEGVTGELFF.

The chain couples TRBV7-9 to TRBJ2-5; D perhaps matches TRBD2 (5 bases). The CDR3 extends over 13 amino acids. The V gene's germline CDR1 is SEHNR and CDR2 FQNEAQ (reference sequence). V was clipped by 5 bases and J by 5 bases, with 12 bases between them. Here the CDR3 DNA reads TGTGCCAGCAGCACCAACGGCGGGGAGACCCAGTACTTC. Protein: CASSTNGGETQYF. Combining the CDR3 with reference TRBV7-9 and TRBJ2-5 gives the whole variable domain DTGVSQNPRHKITKRGQNVTFRCDPISEHNRLYWYRQTLGQGPEFLTYFQNEAQLEKSRLLSDRFSAERPKGSFSTLEIQRTEQGDSAMYLCASSTNGGETQYFGPGTRLLVL.

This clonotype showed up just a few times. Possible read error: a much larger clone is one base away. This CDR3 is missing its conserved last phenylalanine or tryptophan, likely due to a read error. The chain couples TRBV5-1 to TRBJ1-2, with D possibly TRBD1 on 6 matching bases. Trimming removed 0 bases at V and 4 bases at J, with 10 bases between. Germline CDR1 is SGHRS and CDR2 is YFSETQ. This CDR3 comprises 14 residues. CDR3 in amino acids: CASSLADRSYGYTL. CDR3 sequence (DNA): TGCGCCAGCAGCTTGGCCGACAGGAGCTATGGCTACACCCTC.

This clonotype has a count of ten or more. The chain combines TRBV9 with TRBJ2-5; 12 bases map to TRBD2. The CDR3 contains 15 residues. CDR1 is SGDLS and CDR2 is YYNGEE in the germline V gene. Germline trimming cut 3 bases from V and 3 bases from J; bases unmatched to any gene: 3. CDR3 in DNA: TGTGCCAGCAGCGCAAGACTAGCGGGAGAAGAGACCCAGTACTTC. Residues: CASSARLAGEETQYF.

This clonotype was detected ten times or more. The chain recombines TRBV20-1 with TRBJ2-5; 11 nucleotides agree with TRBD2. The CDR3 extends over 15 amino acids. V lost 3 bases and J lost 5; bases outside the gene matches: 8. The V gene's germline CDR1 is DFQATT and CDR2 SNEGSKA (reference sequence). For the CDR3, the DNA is TGCAGTGCTAGGGGGACTAGCGGAAGTGGGGAGACCCAGTACTTC. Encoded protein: CSARGTSGSGETQYF.

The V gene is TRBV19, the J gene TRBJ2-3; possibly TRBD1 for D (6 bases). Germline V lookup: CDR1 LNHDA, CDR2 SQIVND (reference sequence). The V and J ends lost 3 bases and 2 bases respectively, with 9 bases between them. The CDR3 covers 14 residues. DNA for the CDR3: TGTGCCAGTAGTATTGAGGGGGACACAGATACGCAGTATTTT. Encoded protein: CASSIEGDTDTQYF.

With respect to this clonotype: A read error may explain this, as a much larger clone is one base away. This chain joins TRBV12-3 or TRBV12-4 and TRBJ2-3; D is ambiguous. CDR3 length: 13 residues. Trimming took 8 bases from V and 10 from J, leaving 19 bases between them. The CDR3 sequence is CASRRERRAAQYF. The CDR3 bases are TGTGCCAGCCGGCGCGAGCGCCGGGCAGCGCAGTATTTT.

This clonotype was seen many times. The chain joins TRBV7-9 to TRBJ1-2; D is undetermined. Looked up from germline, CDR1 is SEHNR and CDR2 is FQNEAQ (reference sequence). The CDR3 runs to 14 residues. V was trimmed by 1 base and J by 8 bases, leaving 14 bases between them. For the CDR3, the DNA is TGTGCCAGCAGCTTAGGGGGAAGCATTAGAGGCTACACCTTC. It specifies CASSLGGSIRGYTF. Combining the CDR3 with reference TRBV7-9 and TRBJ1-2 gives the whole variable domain DTGVSQNPRHKITKRGQNVTFRCDPISEHNRLYWYRQTLGQGPEFLTYFQNEAQLEKSRLLSDRFSAERPKGSFSTLEIQRTEQGDSAMYLCASSLGGSIRGYTFGSGTRLTVV.

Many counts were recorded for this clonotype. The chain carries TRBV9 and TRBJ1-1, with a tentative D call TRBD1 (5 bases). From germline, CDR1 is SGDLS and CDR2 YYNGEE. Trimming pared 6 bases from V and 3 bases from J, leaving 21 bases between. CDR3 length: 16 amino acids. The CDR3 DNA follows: TGTGCCAGCACCTCGACAGCGGGAACCCGACACACTGAAGCTTTCTTT. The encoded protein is CASTSTAGTRHTEAFF.

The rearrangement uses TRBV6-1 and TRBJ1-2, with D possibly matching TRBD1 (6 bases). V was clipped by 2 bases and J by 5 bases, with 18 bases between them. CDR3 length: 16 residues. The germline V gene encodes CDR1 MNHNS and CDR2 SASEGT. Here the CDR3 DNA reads TGTGCCAGCAGTGAATATACAGGGACCCCGGGATATGGCTACACCTTC. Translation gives CASSEYTGTPGYGYTF.

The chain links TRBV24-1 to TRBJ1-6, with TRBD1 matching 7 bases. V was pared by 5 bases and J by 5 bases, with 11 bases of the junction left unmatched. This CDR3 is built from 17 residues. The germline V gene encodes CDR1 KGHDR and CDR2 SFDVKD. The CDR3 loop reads CATSVESGGWHNSPLHF. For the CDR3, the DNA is TGTGCCACCAGTGTTGAGTCAGGGGGTTGGCATAATTCACCCCTCCACTTT.

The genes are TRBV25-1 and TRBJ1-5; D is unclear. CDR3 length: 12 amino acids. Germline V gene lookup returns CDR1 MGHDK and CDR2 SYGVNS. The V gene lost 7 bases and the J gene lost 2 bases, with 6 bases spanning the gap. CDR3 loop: CASTKGNQPQHF. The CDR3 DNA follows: TGTGCCAGCACCAAGGGCAATCAGCCCCAGCATTTT.

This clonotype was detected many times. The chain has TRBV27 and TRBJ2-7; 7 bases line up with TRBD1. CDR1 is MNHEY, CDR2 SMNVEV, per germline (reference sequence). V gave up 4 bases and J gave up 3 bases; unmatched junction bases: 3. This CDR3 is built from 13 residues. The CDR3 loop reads CASSSGQNYEQYF. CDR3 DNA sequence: TGTGCCAGCAGTTCGGGACAGAACTACGAGCAGTACTTC.

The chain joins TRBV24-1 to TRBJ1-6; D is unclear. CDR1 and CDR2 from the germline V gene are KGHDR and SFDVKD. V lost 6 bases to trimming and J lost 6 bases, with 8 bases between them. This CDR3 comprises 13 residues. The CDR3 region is CATSTGSNSPLHF. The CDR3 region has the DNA TGTGCCACCAGTACGGGGAGTAATTCACCCCTCCACTTT.

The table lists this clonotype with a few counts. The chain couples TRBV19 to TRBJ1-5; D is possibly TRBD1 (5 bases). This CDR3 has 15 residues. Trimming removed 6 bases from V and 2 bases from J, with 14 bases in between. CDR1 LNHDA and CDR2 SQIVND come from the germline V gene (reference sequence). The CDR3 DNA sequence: TGTGCCAGTAGAAACTCAGGGAGAGGCAATCAGCCCCAGCATTTT. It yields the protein CASRNSGRGNQPQHF.

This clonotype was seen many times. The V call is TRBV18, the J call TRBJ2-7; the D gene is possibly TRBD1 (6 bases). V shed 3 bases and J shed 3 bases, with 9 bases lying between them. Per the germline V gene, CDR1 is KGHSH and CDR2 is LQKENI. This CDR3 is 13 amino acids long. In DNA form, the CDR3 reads TGTGCCAGCTCACCGACAGGTGTCTACGAGCAGTACTTC. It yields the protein CASSPTGVYEQYF. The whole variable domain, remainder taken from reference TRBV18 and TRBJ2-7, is NAGVMQNPRHLVRRRGQEARLRCSPMKGHSHVYWYRQLPEEGLKFMVYLQKENIIDESGMPKERFSAEFPKEGPSILRIQQVVRGDSAAYFCASSPTGVYEQYFGPGTRLTVT.

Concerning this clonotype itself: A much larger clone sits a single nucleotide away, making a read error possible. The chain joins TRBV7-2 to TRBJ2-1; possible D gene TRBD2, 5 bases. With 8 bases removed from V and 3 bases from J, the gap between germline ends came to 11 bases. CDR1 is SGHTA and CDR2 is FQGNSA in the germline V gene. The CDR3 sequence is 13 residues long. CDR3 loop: CASGRRVYNEQFF. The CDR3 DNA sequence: TGTGCCAGCGGTCGGCGGGTCTACAATGAGCAGTTCTTC.

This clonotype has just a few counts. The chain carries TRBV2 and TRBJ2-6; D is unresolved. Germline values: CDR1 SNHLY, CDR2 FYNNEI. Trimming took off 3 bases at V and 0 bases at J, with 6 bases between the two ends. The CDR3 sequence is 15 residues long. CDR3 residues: CASSEGSSGANVLTF. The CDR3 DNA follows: TGTGCCAGCAGTGAGGGAAGCTCTGGGGCCAACGTCCTGACTTTC.

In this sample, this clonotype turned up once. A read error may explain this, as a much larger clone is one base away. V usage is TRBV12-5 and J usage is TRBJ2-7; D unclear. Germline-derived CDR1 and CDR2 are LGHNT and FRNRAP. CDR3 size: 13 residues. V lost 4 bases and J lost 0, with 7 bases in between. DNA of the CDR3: TGTGCTAGTGGTTCTCCCAACTCCTACGAGCAGTACTTC. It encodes CASGSPNSYEQYF.

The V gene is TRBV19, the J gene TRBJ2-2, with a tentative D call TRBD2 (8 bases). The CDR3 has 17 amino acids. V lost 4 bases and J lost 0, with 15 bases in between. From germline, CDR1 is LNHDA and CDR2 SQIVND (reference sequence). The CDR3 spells CASSTHSGTANTGELFF. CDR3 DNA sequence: TGTGCCAGTAGTACCCATAGCGGGACAGCGAACACCGGGGAGCTGTTTTTT.

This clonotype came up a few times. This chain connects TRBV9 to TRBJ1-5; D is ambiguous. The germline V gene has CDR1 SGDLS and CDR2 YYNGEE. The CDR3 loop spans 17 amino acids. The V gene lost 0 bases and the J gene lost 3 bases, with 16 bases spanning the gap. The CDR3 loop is CASSVVGEGPINQPQHF. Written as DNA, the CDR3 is TGTGCCAGCAGCGTAGTTGGTGAAGGACCGATCAATCAGCCCCAGCATTTT.

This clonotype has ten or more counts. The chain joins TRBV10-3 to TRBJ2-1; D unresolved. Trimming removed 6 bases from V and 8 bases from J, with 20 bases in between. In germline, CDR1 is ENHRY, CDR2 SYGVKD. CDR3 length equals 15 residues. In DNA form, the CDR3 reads TGTGCCATCAGATTTTCGGACGTCGGGTTCGATGAGCAGTTCTTC. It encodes CAIRFSDVGFDEQFF.

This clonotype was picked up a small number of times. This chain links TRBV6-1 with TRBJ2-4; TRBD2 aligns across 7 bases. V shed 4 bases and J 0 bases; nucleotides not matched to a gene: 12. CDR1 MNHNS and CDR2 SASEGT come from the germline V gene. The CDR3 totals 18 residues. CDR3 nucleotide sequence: TGTGCCAGCAGTGCTCCCTTGGGGGGGGGTCCAGCCAAAAACATTCAGTACTTC. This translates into CASSAPLGGGPAKNIQYF.

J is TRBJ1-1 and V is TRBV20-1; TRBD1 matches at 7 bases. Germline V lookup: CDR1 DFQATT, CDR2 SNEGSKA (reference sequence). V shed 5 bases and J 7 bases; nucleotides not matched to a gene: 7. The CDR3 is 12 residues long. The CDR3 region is CSAADDRDEAFF. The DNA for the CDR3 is TGCAGTGCTGCCGACGACAGGGATGAAGCTTTCTTT.

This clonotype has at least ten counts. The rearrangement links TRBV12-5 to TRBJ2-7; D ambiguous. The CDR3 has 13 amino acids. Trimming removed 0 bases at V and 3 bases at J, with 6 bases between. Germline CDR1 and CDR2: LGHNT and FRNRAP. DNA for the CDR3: TGTGCTAGTGGTTTGGTTGGTCACTACGAGCAGTACTTC. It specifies CASGLVGHYEQYF. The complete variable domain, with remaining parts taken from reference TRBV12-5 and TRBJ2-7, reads DARVTQTPRHKVTEMGQEVTMRCQPILGHNTVFWYRQTMMQGLELLAYFRNRAPLDDSGMPKDRFSAEMPDATLATLKIQPSEPRDSAVYFCASGLVGHYEQYFGPGTRLTVT.

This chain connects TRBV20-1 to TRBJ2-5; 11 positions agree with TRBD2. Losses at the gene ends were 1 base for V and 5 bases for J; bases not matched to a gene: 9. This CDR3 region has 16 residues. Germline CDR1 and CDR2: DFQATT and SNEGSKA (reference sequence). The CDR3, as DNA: TGCAGTGCTAGAGTGGGGGTAGCGGGGGGGCAGGAGACCCAGTACTTC. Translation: CSARVGVAGGQETQYF.